The sequence of this T cell receptor (beta chain) was determined in a study of control samples from healthy donors and cancer patients. Measured with immunoSEQ multiplex PCR; TCRdb has only the in-frame clones, and not every one. The table records 150,000 to 200,000 clones, roughly 89% of them present only once. The germline V and J ends were trimmed by 6 bases and 1 base, with 16 bases remaining between them. The CDR3 length is 16 residues. Germline-derived CDR1 and CDR2 are SQVTM and ANQGSEA. The clonotype comes from a man aged 30-40 years in good health. The V gene is TRBV29-1, the J gene TRBJ2-6, with D perhaps TRBD1 or TRBD2 (6 bases each). Sequencing input: blood. The CDR3 region has the DNA TGCAGCGTGTGGGGGGCAGGTAGATCTGGGGCCAACGTCCTGACTTTC. This encodes CSVWGAGRSGANVLTF.